This T cell receptor (beta chain) appears in the sequencing data of a study of blood T cell repertoires in COVID-19. Across the study: Material from acute and convalescent COVID-19 was sourced from the United States, Italy and Spain. Sample material is recorded as cDNA or gDNA derived from T cells, B-cell-depleted T cells, or PBMCs.

Original analysis: Reference gene primer amplification gave estimated nucleated cell counts. This table comes from immunoSEQ multiplex PCR, and its TCRdb copy is limited to in-frame clones, with some not included. The V and J calls and clone size were taken over from that table, and D and trimming were inferred from the DNA. The sample contains 180,000 or so clones, approximately 80% of which appear only once. Seattle researchers signed up patients amid active infection and tracked them longitudinally. This CDR3 comprises 15 residues. J gave up 0 bases and V 7 bases, and 7 bases lay outside the gene matches. Germline V lookup: CDR1 MNHEY, CDR2 SVGAGI.

V usage is TRBV6-5 and J usage is TRBJ2-3, with 7 bases fitting TRBD1. The clonotype comes from a woman in her seventies with COVID-19, enrolled during active disease. Specimen: peripheral blood. The CDR3 coding sequence is TGTGCCAGCAAAGAAGACAGGGTTAGCACAGATACGCAGTATTTT. Translated: CASKEDRVSTDTQYF.